This T cell receptor beta chain was captured in a study of pediatric ulcerative colitis. Notes on the study in general: Compared with controls, ulcerative colitis showed greater blood-rectum clone sharing. Acute severe colitis showed lower rectal diversity from clonal expansions.

Colonoscopy and blood draw happened at the same time. The count of this clone is one. Its antigen is as yet unknown. CDR1 SGHAT and CDR2 FQNNGV come from the germline V gene. The V end lost 2 bases, the J end lost 2 bases, and 10 bases lay between the germline ends. The CDR3 extends over 15 amino acids. Assay: immunoSEQ multiplex PCR; the TCRdb copy retains only in-frame clones and omits some. The table shows 55,000 to 80,000 clones, with 75% to 85% occurring only once. V and J are TRBV11-2 and TRBJ2-1; possible D gene TRBD2, 6 bases. This clonotype was obtained from a boy younger than 18 with moderate ulcerative colitis. Sequenced input: blood. Here the CDR3 DNA reads TGTGCCAGCAGCTTAAGGAGGGCCGCCTACAATGAGCAGTTCTTC. Translation gives CASSLRRAAYNEQFF.